One sample yielded the 32 T cell receptor beta chains listed below, sequenced in a study of identical twins (dated by TCRdb to the mid-2010s). The library was obtained by 5' RACE. Sequencer: Illumina HiSeq 2000. The raw public reads went through TCRdb reprocessing: fastp at Q25, MiXCR clone calling, in-frame beta chains kept. Rows with a matching CDR3 protein are joined into one entry that keeps the most common DNA and genes. The sample profile shows hundreds of thousands of distinct CDR3 sequences; around 8.6% of them were found once. About 0.98% of the sample lies in the top ten. The same specimen was also included in a second study, on yellow fever vaccine responses in identical twins.

Source material: PBMCs. The receptors come from a woman aged 18-29 years in good health.

This clonotype occurred a few times. The chain couples TRBV11-2 to TRBJ2-5; no clear D. The germline CDR1 and CDR2 sequences are SGHAT and FQNNGV. V gave up 5 bases and J gave up 4 bases, with 11 bases separating them. The CDR3 contains 13 residues. CDR3: CASSQPPGETQYF. The CDR3 DNA sequence: TGTGCCAGCAGCCAACCCCCGGGAGAGACCCAGTACTTC.

This clonotype was detected ten times or more. The rearrangement links TRBV4-1 to TRBJ2-2; 9 bases are shared with TRBD2. The CDR3 runs to 15 residues. The V and J ends lost 1 base and 7 bases, in that order; junction bases with no gene match: 4. The germline V gene has CDR1 MGHRA and CDR2 YSYEKL. The CDR3 coding sequence is TGCGCCAGCAGCCAAGTAGCGGGAGCGATCGGGGAGCTGTTTTTT. This translates into CASSQVAGAIGELFF.

This clonotype was counted only a few times. The chain carries TRBV24-1 and TRBJ1-2; D unclear. Per germline, CDR1 KGHDR and CDR2 SFDVKD. Trimming pared 3 bases from V and 2 bases from J, leaving 9 bases between. This CDR3 has 14 residues. In DNA, the CDR3 is TGTGCCACCAGTGATACGGACGGGAACTATGGCTACACCTTC. Translation gives CATSDTDGNYGYTF.

This clonotype was recorded at least ten times. This sequence joins TRBV6-1 and TRBJ1-4; possible D gene TRBD1, 5 bases. V lost 6 bases, J lost 0 bases, and 8 bases lay in between. Germline CDR1 and CDR2: MNHNS and SASEGT. The CDR3 loop spans 14 amino acids. CDR3 nucleotides: TGTGCCAGCAGCTGGGGCCCAACTAATGAAAAACTGTTTTTT. Its protein product is CASSWGPTNEKLFF.

In this sample, this clonotype turned up many times. The chain has TRBV5-1 and TRBJ2-2; 7 bases are shared with TRBD1. V trimming: 4 bases; J trimming: 6 bases; junction bases outside the gene matches: 9. CDR1 is SGHRS, CDR2 YFSETQ, per germline. The CDR3 runs to 15 residues. As DNA, the CDR3 is TGCGCCAGCAGCACTGGCCGACAGGGTCCCGGGGAGCTGTTTTTT. It codes for CASSTGRQGPGELFF.

This clonotype was seen at least ten times. The J gene is TRBJ1-2, the V gene TRBV3-1; no reliable D call. Germline V gene data show CDR1 as LGHDT and CDR2 as YNNKEL (reference sequence). The V end was cut by 0 bases, the J end by 5 bases, with 7 bases between. The CDR3 is 13 amino acids. DNA for the CDR3: TGTGCCAGCAGCCAAGATGGGAGTTATGGCTACACCTTC. Its translation: CASSQDGSYGYTF.

The chain uses TRBV6-1 and TRBJ2-7; perhaps TRBD1 as D (5 bases). The CDR3 contains 15 residues. The V end was cut by 6 bases, the J end by 4 bases, with 19 bases between. Germline V CDR1 and CDR2: MNHNS, SASEGT. CDR3 region: CASRSRADSRYEQYF. The CDR3 DNA reads as TGTGCCAGCAGGTCCCGGGCCGACAGCAGGTACGAGCAGTACTTC.

The chain is built from TRBV4-1 and TRBJ1-4; 7 bases fit TRBD1. Germline assignment: CDR1 MGHRA and CDR2 YSYEKL. Trimming removed 10 bases from V and 10 bases from J; junction bases left unmatched: 12. The CDR3 is 13 residues long. CDR3 loop: CAKSGQVVRKLFF. The CDR3 bases are TGCGCCAAAAGTGGACAGGTAGTTCGAAAACTGTTTTTT.

This clonotype was counted many times. DNA for the CDR3: TGTGCCAGCACCCTAGGACAGACCCTGTATTCACCCCTCCACTTT. This gives the protein CASTLGQTLYSPLHF. The chain carries TRBV12-3 or TRBV12-4 and TRBJ1-6, with D tentatively TRBD1 (6 bases). V gave up 7 bases and J gave up 8 bases, with 18 bases separating them. This CDR3 is 15 amino acids long.

This chain links TRBV7-2 with TRBJ2-7; D uncertain. Germline CDR1 SGHTA, CDR2 FQGNSA. The CDR3 consists of 12 residues. Trimming shortened V by 2 bases and J by 9 bases, and 11 bases separated the two germline ends. The CDR3 DNA reads as TGTGCCAGCAGCTTATCCATCGGCGGGCAGTACTTC. It yields the protein CASSLSIGGQYF.

CDR3 DNA: TGCGCCAGCAGCTTCGGTGGGGCCGGTGAAAAACTGTTTTTT. Amino acids: CASSFGGAGEKLFF. The rearrangement joins TRBV5-1 to TRBJ1-4, with D possibly being TRBD1 (5 bases). From germline, CDR1 is SGHRS and CDR2 YFSETQ. V lost 2 bases and J 7 bases, leaving 12 bases between the germline ends. The CDR3 has 14 amino acids.

This clonotype was seen a few times. This chain joins TRBV28 and TRBJ2-3; possibly TRBD1 for D (6 bases). Germline V lookup: CDR1 MDHEN, CDR2 SYDVKM. The ends were cut back, 6 bases at V and 2 bases at J, with 27 bases in the middle. The CDR3 spans 19 residues. The CDR3 region has the DNA TGTGCCAGCAGCCTACCCCGTATCGTCGACAGGACCTACACAGATACGCAGTATTTT. This sequence encodes CASSLPRIVDRTYTDTQYF.

This clonotype was seen at least ten times. The rearrangement links TRBV4-1 to TRBJ1-1; perhaps TRBD1 as D (5 bases). CDR3 size: 18 residues. Germline V gene data show CDR1 as MGHRA and CDR2 as YSYEKL. The ends were cut back, 0 bases at V and 0 bases at J, with 17 bases in the middle. CDR3 region: CASSQEPGDSIMNTEAFF. The CDR3 DNA reads as TGCGCCAGCAGCCAAGAGCCCGGTGACAGTATCATGAACACTGAAGCTTTCTTT.

This clonotype was seen ten or more times. The chain couples TRBV25-1 to TRBJ2-5; D is uncertain. From germline, CDR1 is MGHDK and CDR2 SYGVNS. This CDR3 is 12 amino acids long. V lost 8 bases, J lost 4 bases, and 11 bases lay in between. The CDR3 DNA follows: TGTGCCAGCGTTTCGGCAGGAGAGACCCAGTACTTC. Its protein product is CASVSAGETQYF.

This chain uses TRBV20-1 with TRBJ2-7; TRBD2 matches at 8 bases. The CDR3 extends over 15 amino acids. The germline CDR1 and CDR2 sequences are DFQATT and SNEGSKA (reference sequence). J gave up 4 bases and V 3 bases, and 11 bases lay outside the gene matches. CDR3 nucleotides: TGCAGTGCTAGGGTTTTGCGGGGGGCCACATACGAGCAGTACTTC. It is translated as CSARVLRGATYEQYF.

The chain joins TRBV30 to TRBJ2-3; perhaps D is TRBD1 or TRBD2 (5 bases each). V shed 1 base and J shed 2 bases, with 10 bases lying between them. From germline, CDR1 is GTSNPN and CDR2 SVGIG (reference sequence). This CDR3 comprises 14 residues. The CDR3 here is CAWSDRGATDTQYF. As DNA, the CDR3 is TGTGCCTGGAGTGATAGGGGAGCCACAGATACGCAGTATTTT.

This clonotype showed up just a few times. The V call is TRBV20-1, the J call TRBJ2-3; no definite D call. The V end was cut by 8 bases, the J end by 0 bases, with 15 bases between. This CDR3 is built from 14 residues. CDR1 is DFQATT, CDR2 SNEGSKA, per germline (reference sequence). The CDR3 loop reads CSKVSGVSTDTQYF. CDR3 DNA sequence: TGCAGTAAAGTTTCCGGAGTCAGCACAGATACGCAGTATTTT.

This clonotype came up many times. This sequence joins TRBV10-3 and TRBJ1-2; 7 bases fit TRBD1. Trimming cost V 6 bases and J 5 bases; bases outside gene matches: 6. Looked up from germline, CDR1 is ENHRY and CDR2 is SYGVKD. CDR3 length: 13 amino acids. CDR3 protein: CAIRPDREYGYTF. CDR3 DNA sequence: TGTGCCATCAGGCCCGACAGGGAATATGGCTACACCTTC.

This clonotype was found a few times. The rearrangement links TRBV4-3 to TRBJ2-3, with D perhaps matching TRBD2 (6 bases). Germline CDR1 LGHNA, CDR2 YSLEER. CDR3 length: 14 residues. V lost 2 bases to trimming and J lost 3 bases, with 9 bases between them. This CDR3 is CASSQFGGTDTQYF. The CDR3 bases are TGCGCCAGCAGCCAATTTGGGGGGACAGATACGCAGTATTTT.

This clonotype came up a few times. The genes are TRBV9 and TRBJ1-4, with D perhaps TRBD1 (6 bases). The CDR3 runs to 15 residues. Per the germline V gene, CDR1 is SGDLS and CDR2 is YYNGEE. V was cut by 1 base and J by 8 bases, with 15 bases left in between. The CDR3 sequence is CASSVWRGIGEKLFF. CDR3 coding DNA: TGTGCCAGCAGCGTATGGAGGGGGATCGGAGAAAAACTGTTTTTT.

This clonotype was counted ten times or more. The chain links TRBV2 to TRBJ2-7; 9 nucleotides align to TRBD2. Unmatched junction bases numbered 8, after V lost 7 bases and J lost 4 bases. This CDR3 is 14 amino acids long. CDR1 SNHLY and CDR2 FYNNEI come from the germline V gene. The CDR3 loop reads CASMFLSGRYEQYF. CDR3 nucleotides: TGTGCCAGCATGTTTCTCAGCGGGAGGTACGAGCAGTACTTC.

V is TRBV7-9 and J is TRBJ2-3; D unclear. The CDR3 has 17 amino acids. Trimming stripped 5 bases from V and 0 bases from J, with 18 bases between. CDR1 is SEHNR, CDR2 FQNEAQ, per germline (reference sequence). CDR3 bases: TGTGCCAGCAGCCCACCGTTGACGGTTCCTAGCACAGATACGCAGTATTTT. Translated, it gives CASSPPLTVPSTDTQYF.

This clonotype appeared many times. CDR3 sequence (DNA): TGTGCCAGCAGTTTATGGGGGTCGGGAAACACCATATATTTT. As protein: CASSLWGSGNTIYF. This chain uses TRBV28 with TRBJ1-3, with D hard to call. The CDR3 consists of 14 residues. The ends were cut back, 0 bases at V and 4 bases at J, with 7 bases in the middle. Germline-derived CDR1 and CDR2 are MDHEN and SYDVKM. The full variable domain, in which reference TRBV28 and TRBJ1-3 provide the parts outside the CDR3, is DVKVTQSSRYLVKRTGEKVFLECVQDMDHENMFWYRQDPGLGLRLIYFSYDVKMKEKGDIPEGYSVSREKKERFSLILESASTNQTSMYLCASSLWGSGNTIYFGEGSWLTVV.

The chain combines TRBV5-6 with TRBJ2-4; D is ambiguous. V was clipped by 0 bases and J by 0 bases, with 13 bases between them. Germline V gene data show CDR1 as SGHDT and CDR2 as YYEEEE. The CDR3 loop spans 17 amino acids. The CDR3 loop is CASSLDKKSIAKNIQYF. The CDR3 bases are TGTGCCAGCAGCTTGGACAAGAAATCGATAGCCAAAAACATTCAGTACTTC.

In DNA form, the CDR3 reads TGTGCCAGCATCTGGTCCAGTTGGGATTCACCCCTCCACTTT. Residues: CASIWSSWDSPLHF. The chain is built from TRBV6-1 and TRBJ1-6; no clear D. Germline V lookup: CDR1 MNHNS, CDR2 SASEGT. The CDR3 is 14 amino acids. V was clipped by 7 bases and J by 8 bases, with 15 bases between them.

This clonotype appeared many times. This chain's CDR3 is CASSYSGQEAYEQYF. Here the CDR3 DNA reads TGTGCCAGCAGTTACTCGGGCCAGGAGGCCTACGAGCAGTACTTC. The V call is TRBV6-2 or TRBV6-3, the J call TRBJ2-7, with D maybe TRBD2 (5 bases). CDR3 length: 15 residues. Germline V gene data show CDR1 as MNHEY and CDR2 as SVGEGT. V shed 0 bases and J shed 2 bases, with 11 bases lying between them.

This chain joins TRBV2 and TRBJ2-5; D is unresolved. This CDR3 spans 12 amino acids. Germline loops: CDR1 SNHLY, CDR2 FYNNEI. V lost 8 bases to trimming and J lost 5 bases, with 12 bases between them. The DNA for the CDR3 is TGTGCCAGCTGTATTTCCCCCGAGACCCAGTACTTC. This gives the protein CASCISPETQYF.

The V call is TRBV20-1, the J call TRBJ1-5; D is possibly TRBD1 (6 bases). This CDR3 spans 13 amino acids. Trimming left V 7 bases short and J 5 bases short, with 15 bases between. CDR1 and CDR2 (germline): DFQATT, SNEGSKA (reference sequence). Written as DNA, the CDR3 is TGCAGTGTCGCGCCAAGGGGGTATCAGCCCCAGCATTTT. It translates to CSVAPRGYQPQHF.

CDR3 nucleotide sequence: TGCAGCGTTGCCTACCGACAGGGAGGATACGAGCAGTACTTC. Translated, it gives CSVAYRQGGYEQYF. J is TRBJ2-7 and V is TRBV29-1; D possibly corresponds to TRBD1 (7 bases). The CDR3 length is 14 residues. The V gene lost 4 bases and the J gene lost 4 bases, with 17 bases spanning the gap. Germline values: CDR1 SQVTM, CDR2 ANQGSEA.

This clonotype came up a few times. The chain recombines TRBV28 with TRBJ2-7; 7 nucleotides match TRBD2. The germline CDR1 and CDR2 sequences are MDHEN and SYDVKM. V lost 3 bases, J lost 4 bases, and 21 bases stayed unmatched. CDR3 length: 19 residues. The CDR3, as DNA: TGTGCCAGCAGTTTGGGTTTTAGCGGGTTGGGTGGGAGTGGATACGAGCAGTACTTC. This gives the protein CASSLGFSGLGGSGYEQYF.

V usage is TRBV5-1 and J usage is TRBJ2-2, with TRBD1 identical over 8 bases. Germline V lookup: CDR1 SGHRS, CDR2 YFSETQ. The CDR3 is 15 residues long. V dropped 4 bases and J dropped 4; count of bases not matched to a gene: 6. CDR3 DNA: TGCGCCAGCAGCAGGACAGGGATGCCCACCGGGGAGCTGTTTTTT. Translated: CASSRTGMPTGELFF.

This clonotype was detected many times. The rearrangement joins TRBV7-9 to TRBJ2-5; D gene uncertain. The CDR3 covers 13 residues. Germline V gene lookup returns CDR1 SEHNR and CDR2 FQNEAQ (reference sequence). Trimming stripped 2 bases from V and 1 base from J, with 5 bases between. CDR3 in amino acids: CASSLSIQETQYF. The CDR3 DNA sequence: TGTGCCAGCAGCTTAAGTATCCAAGAGACCCAGTACTTC.